This TCR beta chain is drawn from a study of vaccination and CD4 T cells after COVID-19. The overall study: Convalescent individuals numbered four females and six males, two being Hispanic. Overlapping spike peptides from SARS-CoV-2, HCoV-NL63, HCoV-OC43 and HCoV-229E served to stimulate the cells. Study-wide results and limits: Convalescent patients showed a median roughly 90% of reactive clones that were seen only post-vaccination.

Treatment of the sample: approximately nine-day PBMC culture with coronavirus spike peptide pools or control peptides (ViraFEST assay). Concerning this clonotype: What it recognizes is unknown.

CDR1 DFQATT and CDR2 SNEGSKA come from the germline V gene (reference sequence). V dropped 0 bases and J dropped 9 bases, with 11 bases sitting between them. The CDR3 loop spans 12 amino acids. The assay that was used to sequence DNA from cultured CD4+ T cells was the Oncomine TCR Beta short-read assay. It was cultured CD4+ T cells from which genomic DNA was extracted. Via MiXCR, TCRdb re-called the PCR reads, giving one row per CDR3 protein. Of about 16,000 distinct CDR3 sequences in the sample, just under 50% were seen once. The gene calls are TRBV20-1 and TRBJ1-1; D is unresolved. The input for sequencing was CD4+ T cells from blood, cultured in vitro, taken before SARS-CoV-2 vaccination. This clonotype was sampled from a human donor who had recovered from COVID-19. The CDR3 DNA follows: TGCAGTGCTAGAGATGATTTGGGAAAAGCTTTCTTT. Encoded protein: CSARDDLGKAFF.